Listed below are T cell receptor beta chains from one sample, sequenced in a study of blood T cell repertoires in COVID-19. Assay used: immunoSEQ multiplex PCR; TCRdb lists only in-frame clones, some missing. The table has 150,000 or so clones, about four fifths seen once. Sequenced: peripheral blood. All receptors come from a man aged 40-50 years who had recovered from COVID-19. CDR3s include the opening cysteine and the closing phenylalanine or tryptophan. Each record gives: J gene, V gene, D gene, clone size, CDR3 DNA, CDR3 protein. The D gene is left open where the match is weak. Only some rows state a clone size, as once, few, many or a class for expanded clones.

J: TRBJ2-1; V: TRBV19; D: -; size: -; DNA: TGTGCCAGTAGTATACTGGGCGGGAATGAGCAGTTCTTC; CDR3: CASSILGGNEQFF
J: TRBJ1-2; V: TRBV5-6; D: -; size: -; DNA: TGTGCCAGCAGCCTAGTGCGAGGCGTCATTTATGGCTACACCTTC; CDR3: CASSLVRGVIYGYTF
J: TRBJ2-5; V: TRBV7-2; D: -; size: -; DNA: TGTGCCAGCAGCTTAGCCAACCGGGGAGAGACCCAGTACTTC; CDR3: CASSLANRGETQYF
J: TRBJ2-1; V: TRBV3-1/TRBV3-2; D: -; size: -; DNA: TGTGCCAGCAGTAGCAGTGGGGGCCACAATGAGCAGTTCTTC; CDR3: CASSSSGGHNEQFF
J: TRBJ2-7; V: TRBV5-1; D: -; size: -; DNA: TGCGCCAGCAGCCCGACAGGTCCCCACAACGAGCAGTACTTC; CDR3: CASSPTGPHNEQYF
J: TRBJ2-5; V: TRBV12-5; D: -; size: -; DNA: TGTGCTAGTGGTTTGGAACCGGGACACGAGACCCAGTACTTC; CDR3: CASGLEPGHETQYF
J: TRBJ2-3; V: TRBV27; D: -; size: -; DNA: TGTGCCAGCACTGGACAAAGCACAGATACGCAGTATTTT; CDR3: CASTGQSTDTQYF
J: TRBJ2-7; V: TRBV6-2/TRBV6-3; D: -; size: -; DNA: TGTGCCAGCAGTTACGGTATGAGGGACTCGGGCTACGAGCAGTACTTC; CDR3: CASSYGMRDSGYEQYF
J: TRBJ2-4; V: TRBV27; D: -; size: few; DNA: TGTGCCAGCAGTCCCGACAGGTCGAGGGCCAAAAACATTCAGTACTTC; CDR3: CASSPDRSRAKNIQYF
J: TRBJ2-1; V: TRBV3-1/TRBV3-2; D: TRBD2; size: -; DNA: TGTGCCAGCAGCCATCTGCTAGCGGGGGGAGCCAATGAGCAGTTCTTC; CDR3: CASSHLLAGGANEQFF
J: TRBJ2-7; V: TRBV21-1; D: -; size: -; DNA: TGTGCCAGCACCCTGGGCTGCCCCCTCCACGAGCAGTACTTC; CDR3: CASTLGCPLHEQYF
J: TRBJ1-6; V: TRBV6-5; D: TRBD1; size: -; DNA: TGTGCCAGCATCATAACCGGGACAGGAAATTCACCCCTCCACTTT; CDR3: CASIITGTGNSPLHF
J: TRBJ1-5; V: TRBV21-1; D: -; size: -; DNA: TGTGCCAGCAAGGACAGTAGCGCTTTATCTAGCAATCAGCCCCAGCATTTT; CDR3: CASKDSSALSSNQPQHF
J: TRBJ2-3; V: TRBV11-2; D: TRBD2; size: once; DNA: TGTGCCAGCAGTTCAATCCCGGGACTAGCGGGTGTTGGAGATACGCAGTATTTT; CDR3: CASSSIPGLAGVGDTQYF
J: TRBJ1-1; V: TRBV9; D: TRBD1; size: -; DNA: TGTGCCAGCAGCGCTGGGACAGGGGCCGCGGACACTGAAGCTTTCTTT; CDR3: CASSAGTGAADTEAFF
J: TRBJ2-7; V: TRBV4-3; D: TRBD1; size: -; DNA: TGCGCCAGCAGCCCAGACGGGACAGGGGGCTACGAGCAGTACTTC; CDR3: CASSPDGTGGYEQYF
J: TRBJ2-3; V: TRBV5-1; D: -; size: -; DNA: TGCGCCAGCAGCTTGACGAGGTTGACAGATACGCAGTATTTT; CDR3: CASSLTRLTDTQYF